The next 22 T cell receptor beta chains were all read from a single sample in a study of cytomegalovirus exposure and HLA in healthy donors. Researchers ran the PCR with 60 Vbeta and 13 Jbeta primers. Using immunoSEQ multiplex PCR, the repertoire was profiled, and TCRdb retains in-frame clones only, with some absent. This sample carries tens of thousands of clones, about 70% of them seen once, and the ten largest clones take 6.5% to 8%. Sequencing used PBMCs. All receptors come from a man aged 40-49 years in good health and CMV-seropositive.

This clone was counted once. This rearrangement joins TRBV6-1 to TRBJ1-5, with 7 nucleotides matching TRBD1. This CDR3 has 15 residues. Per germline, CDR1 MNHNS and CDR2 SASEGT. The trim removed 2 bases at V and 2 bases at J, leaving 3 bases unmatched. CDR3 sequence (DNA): TGTGCCAGCAGTGAAAGAGGGGGCGGCAATCAGCCCCAGCATTTT. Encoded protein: CASSERGGGNQPQHF.

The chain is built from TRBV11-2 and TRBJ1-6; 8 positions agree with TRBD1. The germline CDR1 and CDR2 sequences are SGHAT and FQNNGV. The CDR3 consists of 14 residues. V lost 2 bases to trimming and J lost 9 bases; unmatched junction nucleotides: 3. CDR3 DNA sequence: TGTGCCAGCAGCTTACAGGGGGCCGTTTCACCCCTCCACTTT. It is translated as CASSLQGAVSPLHF.

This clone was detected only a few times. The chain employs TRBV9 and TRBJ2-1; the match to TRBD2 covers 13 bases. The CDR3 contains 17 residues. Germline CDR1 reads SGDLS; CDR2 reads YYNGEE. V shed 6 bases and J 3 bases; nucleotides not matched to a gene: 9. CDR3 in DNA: TGTGCCAGCACCCCGGGGACTAGCGGGAACAACTACAATGAGCAGTTCTTC. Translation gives CASTPGTSGNNYNEQFF.

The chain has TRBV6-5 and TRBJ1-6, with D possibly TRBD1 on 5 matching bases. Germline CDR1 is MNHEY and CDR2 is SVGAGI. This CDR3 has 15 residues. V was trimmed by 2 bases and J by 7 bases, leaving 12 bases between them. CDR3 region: CASSYAGPYNSPLHF. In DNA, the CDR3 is TGTGCCAGCAGTTACGCGGGACCGTACAATTCACCCCTCCACTTT.

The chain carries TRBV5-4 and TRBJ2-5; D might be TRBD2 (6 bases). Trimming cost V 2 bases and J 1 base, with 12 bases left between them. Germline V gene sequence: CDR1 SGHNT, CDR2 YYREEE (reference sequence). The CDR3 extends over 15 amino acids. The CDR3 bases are TGTGCCAGCAGCTTCGGACTAACCGGCCAAGAGACCCAGTACTTC. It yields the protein CASSFGLTGQETQYF. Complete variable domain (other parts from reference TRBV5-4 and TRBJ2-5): ETGVTQSPTHLIKTRGQQVTLRCSSQSGHNTVSWYQQALGQGPQFIFQYYREEENGRGNFPPRFSGLQFPNYSSELNVNALELDDSALYLCASSFGLTGQETQYFGPGTRLLVL.

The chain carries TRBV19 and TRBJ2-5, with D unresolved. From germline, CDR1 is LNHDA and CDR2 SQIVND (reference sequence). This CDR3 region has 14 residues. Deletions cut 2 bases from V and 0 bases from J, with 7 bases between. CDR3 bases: TGTGCCAGTAGTATACAGGCTAACCAAGAGACCCAGTACTTC. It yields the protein CASSIQANQETQYF.

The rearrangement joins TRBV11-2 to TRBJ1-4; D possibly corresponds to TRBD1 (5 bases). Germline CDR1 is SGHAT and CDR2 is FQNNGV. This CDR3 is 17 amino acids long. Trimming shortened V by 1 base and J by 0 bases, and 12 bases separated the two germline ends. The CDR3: CASSLGRGKATNEKLFF. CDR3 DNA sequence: TGTGCCAGCAGCTTAGGTCGGGGGAAGGCAACTAATGAAAAACTGTTTTTT.

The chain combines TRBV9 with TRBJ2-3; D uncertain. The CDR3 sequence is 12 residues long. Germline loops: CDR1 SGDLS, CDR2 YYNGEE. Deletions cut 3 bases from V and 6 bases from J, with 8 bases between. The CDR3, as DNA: TGTGCCAGCAGCGCAAGTCAGGATACGCAGTATTTT. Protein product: CASSASQDTQYF.

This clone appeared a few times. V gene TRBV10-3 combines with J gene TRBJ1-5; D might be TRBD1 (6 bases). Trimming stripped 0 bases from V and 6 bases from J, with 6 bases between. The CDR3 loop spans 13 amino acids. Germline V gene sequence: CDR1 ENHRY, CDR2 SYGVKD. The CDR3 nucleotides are TGTGCCATCAGTGAGTCGACAGGTCAGCCCCAGCATTTT. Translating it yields CAISESTGQPQHF.

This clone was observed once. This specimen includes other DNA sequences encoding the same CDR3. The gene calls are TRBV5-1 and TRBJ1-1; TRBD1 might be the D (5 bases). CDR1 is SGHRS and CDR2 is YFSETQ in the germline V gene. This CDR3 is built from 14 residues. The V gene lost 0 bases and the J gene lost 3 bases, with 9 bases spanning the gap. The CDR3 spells CASSLVGGDTEAFF. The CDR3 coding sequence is TGCGCCAGCAGCTTGGTGGGGGGGGACACTGAAGCTTTCTTT.

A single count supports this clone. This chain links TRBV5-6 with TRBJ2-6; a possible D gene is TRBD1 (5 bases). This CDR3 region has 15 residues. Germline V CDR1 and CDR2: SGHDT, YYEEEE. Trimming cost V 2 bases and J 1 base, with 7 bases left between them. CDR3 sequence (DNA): TGTGCCAGCAGCTTTCCAGGGTCTGGGGCCAACGTCCTGACTTTC. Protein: CASSFPGSGANVLTF.

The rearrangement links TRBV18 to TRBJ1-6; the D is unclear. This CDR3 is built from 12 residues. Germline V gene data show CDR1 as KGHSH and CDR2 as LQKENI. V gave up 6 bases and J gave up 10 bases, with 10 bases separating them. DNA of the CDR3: TGTGCCAGCTCGATGGGCGAATCACCCCTCCACTTT. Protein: CASSMGESPLHF. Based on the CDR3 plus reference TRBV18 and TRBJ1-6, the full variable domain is NAGVMQNPRHLVRRRGQEARLRCSPMKGHSHVYWYRQLPEEGLKFMVYLQKENIIDESGMPKERFSAEFPKEGPSILRIQQVVRGDSAAYFCASSMGESPLHFGNGTRLTVT.

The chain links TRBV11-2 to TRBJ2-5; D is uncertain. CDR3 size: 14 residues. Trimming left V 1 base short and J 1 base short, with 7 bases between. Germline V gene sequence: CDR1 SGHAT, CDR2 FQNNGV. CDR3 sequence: CASSLVPLQETQYF. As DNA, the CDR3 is TGTGCCAGCAGCTTAGTCCCCCTCCAAGAGACCCAGTACTTC.

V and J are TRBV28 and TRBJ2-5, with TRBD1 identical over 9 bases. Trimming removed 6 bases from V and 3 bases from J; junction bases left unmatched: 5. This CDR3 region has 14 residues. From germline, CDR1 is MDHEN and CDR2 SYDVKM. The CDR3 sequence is CASSPGQGKETQYF. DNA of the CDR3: TGTGCCAGCAGCCCAGGACAGGGGAAAGAGACCCAGTACTTC.

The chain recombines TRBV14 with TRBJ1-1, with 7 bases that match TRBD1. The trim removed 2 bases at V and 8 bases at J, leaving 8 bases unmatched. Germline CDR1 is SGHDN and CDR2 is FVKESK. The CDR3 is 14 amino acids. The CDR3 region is CASSQSLPGQEAFF. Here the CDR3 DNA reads TGTGCCAGCAGCCAAAGCCTGCCGGGACAGGAAGCTTTCTTT.

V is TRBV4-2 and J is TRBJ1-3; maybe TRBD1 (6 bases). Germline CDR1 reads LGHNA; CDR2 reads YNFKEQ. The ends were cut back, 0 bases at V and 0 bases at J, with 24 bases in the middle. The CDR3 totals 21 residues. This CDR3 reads CASSQERTASGQLNSGNTIYF. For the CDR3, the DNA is TGTGCCAGCAGCCAAGAAAGGACGGCATCGGGACAATTAAACTCTGGAAACACCATATATTTT.

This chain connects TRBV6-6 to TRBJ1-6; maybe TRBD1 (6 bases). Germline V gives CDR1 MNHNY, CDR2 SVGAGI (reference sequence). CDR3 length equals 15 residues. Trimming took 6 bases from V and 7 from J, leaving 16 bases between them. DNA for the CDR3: TGTGCCAGCAGCCCCCACAGGGATATCAATTCACCCCTCCACTTT. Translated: CASSPHRDINSPLHF.

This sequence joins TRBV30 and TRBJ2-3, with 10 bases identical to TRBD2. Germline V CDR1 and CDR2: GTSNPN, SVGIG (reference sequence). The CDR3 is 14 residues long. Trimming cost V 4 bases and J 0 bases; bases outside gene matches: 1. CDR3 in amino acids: CAWKRGGSTDTQYF. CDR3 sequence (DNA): TGTGCCTGGAAGCGGGGGGGCAGCACAGATACGCAGTATTTT.

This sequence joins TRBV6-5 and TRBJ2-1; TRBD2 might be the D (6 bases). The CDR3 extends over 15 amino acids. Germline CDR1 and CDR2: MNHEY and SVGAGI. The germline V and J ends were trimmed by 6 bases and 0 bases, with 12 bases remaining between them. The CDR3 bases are TGTGCCAGCAGGAGGGGAGGCAGCTCCTACAATGAGCAGTTCTTC. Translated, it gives CASRRGGSSYNEQFF.

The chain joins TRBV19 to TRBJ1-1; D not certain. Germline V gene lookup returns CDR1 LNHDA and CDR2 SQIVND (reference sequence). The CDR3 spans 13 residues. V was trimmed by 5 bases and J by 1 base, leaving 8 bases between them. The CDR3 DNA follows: TGTGCCAGTAGTGTCCAACAGAACACTGAAGCTTTCTTT. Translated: CASSVQQNTEAFF. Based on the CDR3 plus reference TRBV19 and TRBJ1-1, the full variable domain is DGGITQSPKYLFRKEGQNVTLSCEQNLNHDAMYWYRQDPGQGLRLIYYSQIVNDFQKGDIAEGYSVSREKKESFPLTVTSAQKNPTAFYLCASSVQQNTEAFFGQGTRLTVV.

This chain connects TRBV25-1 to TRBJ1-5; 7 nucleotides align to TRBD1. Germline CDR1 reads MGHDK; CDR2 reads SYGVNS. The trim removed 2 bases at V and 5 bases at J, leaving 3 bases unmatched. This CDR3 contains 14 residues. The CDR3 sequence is CASSEPGGHQPQHF. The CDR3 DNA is TGTGCCAGCAGTGAACCAGGGGGGCATCAGCCCCAGCATTTT.

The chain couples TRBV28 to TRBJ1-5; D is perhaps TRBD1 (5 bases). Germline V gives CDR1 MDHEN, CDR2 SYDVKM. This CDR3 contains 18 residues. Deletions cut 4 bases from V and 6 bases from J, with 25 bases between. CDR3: CASSYDSARPLHRQPQHF. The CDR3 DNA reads TGTGCCAGCAGTTATGACAGCGCGCGGCCGCTCCATCGTCAGCCCCAGCATTTT.